This entry lists 5 T cell receptor beta chains sequenced from one sample in a study of T cell repertoires in cytomegalovirus infection. TCRdb passed the reads through MiXCR, listing each CDR3 protein once. This table holds some 350,000 distinct CDR3 sequences, less than 20% found once. Sequences were obtained from PBMCs. The receptors come from a human donor in good health (CMV status not recorded). Some clones in this sample may be carry-over from other donors' samples.

This sequence joins TRBV29-1 and TRBJ1-1; D is possibly TRBD1 (5 bases). The CDR3 length is 10 residues. Deletions cut 7 bases from V and 7 bases from J, with 10 bases between. The germline V gene has CDR1 SQVTM and CDR2 ANQGSEA. The CDR3 DNA sequence: TGCAGCGCTCAGGGTTTTGAAGCTTTCTTT. Amino acid sequence: CSAQGFEAFF. Filled out from reference TRBV29-1 and TRBJ1-1, the complete variable domain reads SAVISQKPSRDICQRGTSLTIQCQVDSQVTMMFWYRQQPGQSLTLIATANQGSEATYESGFVIDKFPISRPNLTFSTLTVSNMSPEDSSIYLCSAQGFEAFFGQGTRLTVV.

This clonotype has a handful of counts. V is TRBV5-1 and J is TRBJ2-3, with D perhaps being TRBD1 or TRBD2 (5 bases each). CDR1 is SGHRS and CDR2 is YFSETQ in the germline V gene. CDR3 size: 17 residues. Trimming took off 4 bases at V and 3 bases at J, with 21 bases between the two ends. CDR3 in amino acids: CASSPRDLLARTDTQYF. CDR3 nucleotides: TGCGCCAGCAGCCCCCGGGACCTCCTAGCACGAACAGATACGCAGTATTTT. The variable domain in full, with the rest retrieved from reference TRBV5-1 and TRBJ2-3, is KAGVTQTPRYLIKTRGQQVTLSCSPISGHRSVSWYQQTPGQGLQFLFEYFSETQRNKGNFPGRFSGRQFSNSRSEMNVSTLELGDSALYLCASSPRDLLARTDTQYFGPGTRLTVL.

The rearrangement joins TRBV6-6 to TRBJ2-1; 9 bases align to TRBD2. CDR3 size: 15 residues. V shed 8 bases and J 3 bases; nucleotides not matched to a gene: 8. Germline V CDR1 and CDR2: MNHNY, SVGAGI (reference sequence). CDR3 in amino acids: CASLREGLIYNEQFF. DNA for the CDR3: TGTGCCAGCTTGCGGGAGGGCCTGATCTACAATGAGCAGTTCTTC.

This clonotype was observed a few times. The rearrangement links TRBV29-1 to TRBJ2-7, with unresolved D. Per germline, CDR1 SQVTM and CDR2 ANQGSEA. The CDR3 is 13 amino acids. Trimming shortened V by 4 bases and J by 2 bases, and 12 bases separated the two germline ends. The CDR3 DNA follows: TGCAGCGTTGGGGCAGGAAAGACCTACGAGCAGTACTTC. Translation: CSVGAGKTYEQYF.

This clonotype was picked up many times. The chain links TRBV7-2 to TRBJ2-2; D ambiguous. From germline, CDR1 is SGHTA and CDR2 FQGNSA. V was cut by 4 bases and J by 1 base, with 7 bases left in between. The CDR3 is made up of 14 amino acids. The CDR3 nucleotides read TGTGCCAGCAGCTCTGACTGGAACACCGGGGAGCTGTTTTTT. Translating it yields CASSSDWNTGELFF.